This TCR beta chain was observed in a study of vaccination effects on CD4 cells after COVID-19. Whole-study results and caveats: Predominantly, the post-vaccine spike-reactive clones of convalescents comprised new vaccine-induced clones.

The ViraFEST assay expanded antigen-specific CD4+ T cells with viral peptide pools before sequencing. The authors isolated CD4+ T cells after less than eleven days of culture. This individual contracted SARS-CoV-2 between March and December 2020, as verified by PCR. IL-2 medium was substituted for half the medium on days 3 and 7. Concerning this clone itself: What it binds is not known.

The protocol was immunoSEQ multiplex PCR, while the TCRdb copy is restricted to in-frame clones and leaves out a portion. The sample carries 70,000 or so clones, around 70% recorded once. Looked up from germline, CDR1 is MNHEY and CDR2 is SVGEGT. The CDR3 contains 17 residues. Germline trimming cut 2 bases from V and 3 bases from J; bases unmatched to any gene: 12. This TCR was recovered from a human donor who had a prior SARS-CoV-2 infection. Sequencing used CD4+ T cells from PBMCs cultured with HIV peptides, obtained before COVID-19 vaccination. The subset: HIV-1 Nef peptide pool negative control/reference culture. The chain combines TRBV6-2 or TRBV6-3 with TRBJ1-1, with 7 bases lining up with TRBD1. CDR3 loop: CASSYPTGEGADTEAFF. DNA of the CDR3: TGTGCCAGCAGTTACCCCACGGGGGAGGGGGCGGACACTGAAGCTTTCTTT.